This T cell receptor beta chain appears in the sequencing data of a study of shared clonotypes between healthy human individuals. Sequencing was performed with immunoSEQ multiplex PCR; in TCRdb, only in-frame clones are kept and a portion is missing. Here the sample spans more than 2 million clones, 80% to 95% being singletons. Naive CD8 cells comprised CD45RO-negative, CCR7-positively selected cells, excluding terminally differentiated effector memory CD45RA+ cells. V was shortened by 5 bases and J by 4 bases, with 9 bases between the two germline ends. From germline, CDR1 is KGHSH and CDR2 LQKENI. This CDR3 is built from 13 residues.

What was sequenced was naive CD8+ T cells from PBMCs. The chain joins TRBV18 to TRBJ1-5; D is possibly TRBD1 (5 bases). This clonotype was obtained from a man between 18 and 29 years old in good health. Some clones in this sample may be carry-over from other donors' samples. DNA of the CDR3: TGTGCCAGCTCAGTCGAGGGGAATCAGCCCCAGCATTTT. It encodes CASSVEGNQPQHF.